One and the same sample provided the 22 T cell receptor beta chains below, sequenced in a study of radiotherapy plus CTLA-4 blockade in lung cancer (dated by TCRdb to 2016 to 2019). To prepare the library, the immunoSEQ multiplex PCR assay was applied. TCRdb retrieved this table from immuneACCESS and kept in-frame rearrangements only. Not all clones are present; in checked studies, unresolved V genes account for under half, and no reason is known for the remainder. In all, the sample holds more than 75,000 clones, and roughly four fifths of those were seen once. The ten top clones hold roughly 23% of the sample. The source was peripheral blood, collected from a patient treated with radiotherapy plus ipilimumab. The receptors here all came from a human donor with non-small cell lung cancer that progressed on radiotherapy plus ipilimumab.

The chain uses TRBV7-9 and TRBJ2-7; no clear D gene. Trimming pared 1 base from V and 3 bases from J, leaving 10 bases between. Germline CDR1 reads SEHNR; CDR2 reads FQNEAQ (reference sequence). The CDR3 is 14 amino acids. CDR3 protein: CASSLDGPHYEQYV. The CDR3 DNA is TGTGCCAGCAGCTTAGACGGCCCGCACTACGAGCAGTACGTC.

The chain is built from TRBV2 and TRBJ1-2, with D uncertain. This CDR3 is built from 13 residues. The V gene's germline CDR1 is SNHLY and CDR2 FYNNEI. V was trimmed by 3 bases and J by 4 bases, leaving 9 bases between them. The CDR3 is CASSDEEVYGYTF. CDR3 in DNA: TGTGCCAGCAGTGACGAGGAGGTCTATGGCTACACCTTC.

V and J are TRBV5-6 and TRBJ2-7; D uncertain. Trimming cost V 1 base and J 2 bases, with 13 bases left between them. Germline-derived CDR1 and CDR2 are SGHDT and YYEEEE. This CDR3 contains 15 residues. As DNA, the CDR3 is TGTGCCAGCAGCTTGAGGGTCGTCCTTCCCTACGAGCAGTACTTC. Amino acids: CASSLRVVLPYEQYF.

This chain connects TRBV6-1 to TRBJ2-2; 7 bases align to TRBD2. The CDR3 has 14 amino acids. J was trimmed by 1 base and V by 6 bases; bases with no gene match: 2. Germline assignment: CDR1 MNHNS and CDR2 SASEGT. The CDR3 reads CASRLAENTGELFF. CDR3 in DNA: TGTGCCAGCAGGCTAGCGGAGAACACCGGGGAGCTGTTTTTT.

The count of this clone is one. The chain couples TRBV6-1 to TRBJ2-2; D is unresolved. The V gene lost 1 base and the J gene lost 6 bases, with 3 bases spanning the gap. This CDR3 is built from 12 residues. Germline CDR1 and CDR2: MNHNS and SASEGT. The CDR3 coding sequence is TGTGCCAGCAGTGAAGTGGCCGGGGAGCTGTTTTTT. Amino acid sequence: CASSEVAGELFF.

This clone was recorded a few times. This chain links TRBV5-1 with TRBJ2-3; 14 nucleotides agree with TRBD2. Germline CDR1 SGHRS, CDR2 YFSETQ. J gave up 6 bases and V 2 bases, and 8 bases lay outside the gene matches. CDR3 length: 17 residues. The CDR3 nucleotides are TGCGCCAGCAGCTTAGAGGGACTAGCGGGGGCCGGGGATACGCAGTATTTT. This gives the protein CASSLEGLAGAGDTQYF.

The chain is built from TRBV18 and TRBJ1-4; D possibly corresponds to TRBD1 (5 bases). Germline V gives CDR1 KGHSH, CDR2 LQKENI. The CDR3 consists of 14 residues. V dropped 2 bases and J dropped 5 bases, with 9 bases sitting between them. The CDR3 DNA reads TGTGCCAGCTCACCAGGGACGGGGAATGAAAAACTGTTTTTT. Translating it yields CASSPGTGNEKLFF.

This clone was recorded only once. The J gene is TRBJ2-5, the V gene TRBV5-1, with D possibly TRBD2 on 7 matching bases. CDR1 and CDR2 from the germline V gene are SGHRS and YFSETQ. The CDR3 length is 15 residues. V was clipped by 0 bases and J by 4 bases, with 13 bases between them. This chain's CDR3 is CASSLARGAGETQYF. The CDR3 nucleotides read TGCGCCAGCAGCTTGGCCCGGGGGGCGGGAGAGACCCAGTACTTC.

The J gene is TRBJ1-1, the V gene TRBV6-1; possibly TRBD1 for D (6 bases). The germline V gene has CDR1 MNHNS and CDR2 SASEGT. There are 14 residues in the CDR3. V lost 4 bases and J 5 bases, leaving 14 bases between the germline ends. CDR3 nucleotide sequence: TGTGCCAGCAGTGCGAGGGGGGGCCAAACTGAAGCTTTCTTT. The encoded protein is CASSARGGQTEAFF.

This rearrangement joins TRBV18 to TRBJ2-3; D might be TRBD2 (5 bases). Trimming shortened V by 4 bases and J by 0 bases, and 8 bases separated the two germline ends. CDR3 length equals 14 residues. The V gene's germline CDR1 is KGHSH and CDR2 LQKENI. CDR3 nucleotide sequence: TGTGCCAGCTCACGGACGGGGAGCACAGATACGCAGTATTTT. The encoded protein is CASSRTGSTDTQYF.

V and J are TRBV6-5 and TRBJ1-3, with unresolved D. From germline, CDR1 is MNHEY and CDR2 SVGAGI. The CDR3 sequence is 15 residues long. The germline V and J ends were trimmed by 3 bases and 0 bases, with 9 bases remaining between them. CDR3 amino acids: CASSYGVSSGNTIYF. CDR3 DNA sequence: TGTGCCAGCAGTTATGGGGTCAGCTCTGGAAACACCATATATTTT.

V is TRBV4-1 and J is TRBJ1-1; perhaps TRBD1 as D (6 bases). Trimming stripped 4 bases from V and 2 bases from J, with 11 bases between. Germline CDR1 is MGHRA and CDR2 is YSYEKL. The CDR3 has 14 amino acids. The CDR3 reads CASSREDRNTEAFF. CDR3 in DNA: TGCGCCAGCAGCCGAGAGGACAGAAACACTGAAGCTTTCTTT.

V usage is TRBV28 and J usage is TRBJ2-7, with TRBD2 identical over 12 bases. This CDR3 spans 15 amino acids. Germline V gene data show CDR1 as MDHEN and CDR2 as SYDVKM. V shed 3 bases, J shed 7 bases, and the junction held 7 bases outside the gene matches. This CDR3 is CASSFADGLAGEQYF. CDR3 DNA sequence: TGTGCCAGCAGTTTCGCCGACGGACTAGCGGGAGAGCAGTACTTC.

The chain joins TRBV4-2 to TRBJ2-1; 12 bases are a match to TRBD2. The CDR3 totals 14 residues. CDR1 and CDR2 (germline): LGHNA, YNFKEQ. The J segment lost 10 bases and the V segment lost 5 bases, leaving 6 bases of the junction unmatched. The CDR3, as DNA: TGTGCCAGCAGCGCACGACTAGCGGGAGAAGAGCAGTTCTTC. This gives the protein CASSARLAGEEQFF.

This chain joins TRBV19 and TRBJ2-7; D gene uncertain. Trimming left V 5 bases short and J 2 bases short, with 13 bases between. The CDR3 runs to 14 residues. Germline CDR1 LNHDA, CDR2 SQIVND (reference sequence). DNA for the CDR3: TGTGCCAGTAGTCGTACGGAGACCACCTACGAGCAGTACTTC. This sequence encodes CASSRTETTYEQYF.

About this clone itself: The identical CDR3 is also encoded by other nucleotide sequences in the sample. DNA of the CDR3: TGCGCCAGTAGCACTTCCACCTCCCGGACAGATACGCAGTATTTT. This encodes CASSTSTSRTDTQYF. This chain uses TRBV5-1 with TRBJ2-3; no definite D call. The V gene lost 8 bases and the J gene lost 3 bases, with 19 bases spanning the gap. The CDR3 has 15 residues. Germline V gene lookup returns CDR1 SGHRS and CDR2 YFSETQ.

CDR3 sequence: CATLAGGTGELFF. CDR3 bases: TGTGCCACCCTGGCAGGAGGGACCGGGGAGCTGTTTTTT. The gene calls are TRBV27 and TRBJ2-2; D is perhaps TRBD2 (6 bases). The V end was cut by 10 bases, the J end by 5 bases, with 14 bases between. Per germline, CDR1 MNHEY and CDR2 SMNVEV (reference sequence). The CDR3 totals 13 residues.

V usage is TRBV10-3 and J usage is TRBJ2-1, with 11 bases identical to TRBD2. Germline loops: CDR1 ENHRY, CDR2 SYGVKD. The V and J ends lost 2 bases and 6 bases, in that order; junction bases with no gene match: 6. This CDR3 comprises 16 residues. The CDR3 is CAISEPGLADTNEQFF. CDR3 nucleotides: TGTGCCATCAGTGAGCCGGGACTAGCGGATACCAATGAGCAGTTCTTC.

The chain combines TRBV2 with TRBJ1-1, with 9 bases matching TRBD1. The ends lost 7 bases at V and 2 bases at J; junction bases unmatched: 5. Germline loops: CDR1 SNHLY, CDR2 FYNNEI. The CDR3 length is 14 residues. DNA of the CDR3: TGTGCCAGCACTGAGGGACAGGGAAACACTGAAGCTTTCTTT. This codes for CASTEGQGNTEAFF. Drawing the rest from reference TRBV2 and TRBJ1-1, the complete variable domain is EPEVTQTPSHQVTQMGQEVILRCVPISNHLYFYWYRQILGQKVEFLVSFYNNEISEKSEIFDDQFSVERPDGSNFTLKIRSTKLEDSAMYFCASTEGQGNTEAFFGQGTRLTVV.

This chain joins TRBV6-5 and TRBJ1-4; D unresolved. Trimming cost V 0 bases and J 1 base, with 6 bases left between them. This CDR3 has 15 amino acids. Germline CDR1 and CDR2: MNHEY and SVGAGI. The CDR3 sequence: CASSYSSGTNEKLFF. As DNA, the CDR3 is TGTGCCAGCAGTTACTCGAGTGGAACTAATGAAAAACTGTTTTTT.

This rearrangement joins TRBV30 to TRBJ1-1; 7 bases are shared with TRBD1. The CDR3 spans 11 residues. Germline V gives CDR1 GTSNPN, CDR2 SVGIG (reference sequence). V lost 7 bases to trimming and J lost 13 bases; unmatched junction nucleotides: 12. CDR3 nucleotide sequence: TGTGCCTTCGGACAGGAACCCGGAGTTTTCTTT. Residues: CAFGQEPGVFF.

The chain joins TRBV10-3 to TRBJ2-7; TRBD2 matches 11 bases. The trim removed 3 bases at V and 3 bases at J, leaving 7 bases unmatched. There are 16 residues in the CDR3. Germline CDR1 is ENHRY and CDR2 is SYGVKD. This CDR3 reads CAISEGTSGRNYEQYV. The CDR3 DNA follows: TGTGCCATCAGTGAAGGTACTAGCGGGAGAAACTACGAGCAGTACGTC.